This T cell receptor beta chain appears in the sequencing data of a study of response to subunit inactivated influenza vaccine. Study results and caveats: Researchers suggested that each seasonal influenza vaccination recruits few new T cells.

Only a few counts were recorded for this clonotype. Its specificity is unknown. TCRdb reprocessed the RT-PCR reads via MiXCR and lists one record per CDR3 protein. Among about 480,000 distinct CDR3 sequences listed, roughly 9.8% were seen once. This CDR3 has 16 amino acids. Deletions cut 4 bases from V and 5 bases from J, with 18 bases between. The germline CDR1 and CDR2 sequences are MDHEN and SYDVKM. The sequence was collected from a man in his fifties or sixties who received an inactivated influenza vaccine. Sequencing was performed on PBMCs from blood, taken around seven weeks after vaccination. This rearrangement joins TRBV28 to TRBJ2-1; possibly TRBD1 or TRBD2 for D (7 bases each). In DNA, the CDR3 is TGTGCCAGCAGTTCCGCAGGGGGGGCCTTTGACAATGAGCAGTTCTTC. Translated, it gives CASSSAGGAFDNEQFF.